These T cell receptor beta chains were read from a single sample in a study of response to subunit inactivated influenza vaccine. From the RT-PCR reads, TCRdb called clonotypes with MiXCR, one entry per CDR3 protein. The sample records about 530,000 distinct CDR3 sequences, approximately 13% being singletons. The sequenced sample was PBMCs from blood, obtained about 40 days after vaccination. The origin of the receptors is a man over 45 who received an inactivated influenza vaccine. Each CDR3 is given with its conserved first and last residue. The D gene is left open where the match is weak. Clone size appears in some rows only: once, few, many, or a class for an expanded clone.

abundance: few
d_gene: TRBD1
v_gene: TRBV5-1
j_gene: TRBJ1-1
CDR3nt: TGCGCCAGCAGCTGGACAGGGGGAACTGAAGCTTTCTTT
CDR3aa: CASSWTGGTEAFF

abundance: .
d_gene: TRBD2
v_gene: TRBV12-3/TRBV12-4
j_gene: TRBJ2-3
CDR3nt: TGTGCCAGCAGTAAAATAGCGGGGGGCCTGAGCACAGATACGCAGTATTTT
CDR3aa: CASSKIAGGLSTDTQYF

abundance: few
d_gene: .
v_gene: TRBV7-9
j_gene: TRBJ2-4
CDR3nt: TGTGCCAGCAGTACCGACGGGGGTGCCAAAAACATTCAGTACTTC
CDR3aa: CASSTDGGAKNIQYF

abundance: .
d_gene: TRBD2
v_gene: TRBV7-2
j_gene: TRBJ2-5
CDR3nt: TGTGCCAGCAGCCCCCGGGGGGGAGAGCAGCAAGAGACCCAGTACTTC
CDR3aa: CASSPRGGEQQETQYF

abundance: few
d_gene: .
v_gene: TRBV7-6
j_gene: TRBJ2-1
CDR3nt: TGTGCCAGCAGCTTAGCGGGAGGCCAATCCTACAATGAGCAGTTCTTC
CDR3aa: CASSLAGGQSYNEQFF

abundance: few
d_gene: TRBD1
v_gene: TRBV9
j_gene: TRBJ2-1
CDR3nt: TGTGCCAGCAGCCCGGACAGGGGGAATGGCCGGGAGCAGTTCTTC
CDR3aa: CASSPDRGNGREQFF

abundance: many
d_gene: .
v_gene: TRBV20-1
j_gene: TRBJ2-7
CDR3nt: TGCAGTGCTAGAGATCAGAAGCACCCCTCCTACGAGCAGTACTTC
CDR3aa: CSARDQKHPSYEQYF

abundance: few
d_gene: .
v_gene: TRBV7-8
j_gene: TRBJ1-1
CDR3nt: TGTGCCAGCAGCTTAATAGGGGGACGTTCCCTTAACACTGAAGCTTTCTTT
CDR3aa: CASSLIGGRSLNTEAFF

abundance: many
d_gene: TRBD1
v_gene: TRBV20-1
j_gene: TRBJ1-2
CDR3nt: TGCAGTGCTAGAGATAGGGCAGGGGGTACTAACTATGGCTACACCTTC
CDR3aa: CSARDRAGGTNYGYTF

abundance: few
d_gene: .
v_gene: TRBV4-3
j_gene: TRBJ1-2
CDR3nt: TGCGCCAGCAGCCAAGAAAGAATGGGCTATGGCTACACCTTC
CDR3aa: CASSQERMGYGYTF

abundance: few
d_gene: TRBD2
v_gene: TRBV15
j_gene: TRBJ2-1
CDR3nt: TGTGCCACCAGCAGACAAATAGCGGGAAGCTCCTACAATGAGCAGTTCTTC
CDR3aa: CATSRQIAGSSYNEQFF

abundance: many
d_gene: .
v_gene: TRBV20-1
j_gene: TRBJ1-6
CDR3nt: TGCAGTGCTATAGAAACTAGAGGTTATAATTCACCCCTCCACTTT
CDR3aa: CSAIETRGYNSPLHF

abundance: .
d_gene: TRBD1
v_gene: TRBV9
j_gene: TRBJ2-1
CDR3nt: TGTGCCAGCAGCGGGGACAGGGGTCGGGAGCAGTTCTTC
CDR3aa: CASSGDRGREQFF

abundance: few
d_gene: TRBD2
v_gene: TRBV10-3
j_gene: TRBJ2-3
CDR3nt: TGTGCCACCAGTCGCCTAGCGGCTGCAGATACGCAGTATTTT
CDR3aa: CATSRLAAADTQYF

abundance: .
d_gene: .
v_gene: TRBV4-1
j_gene: TRBJ2-1
CDR3nt: TGCGCCAGCAGCCAAGAAGGGCTGCGTGAGCAGTTCTTC
CDR3aa: CASSQEGLREQFF

abundance: few
d_gene: TRBD1
v_gene: TRBV12-3/TRBV12-4
j_gene: TRBJ2-1
CDR3nt: TGTGCCAGCAGGCGACAGGGACATTACAATGAGCAGTTCTTC
CDR3aa: CASRRQGHYNEQFF

abundance: .
d_gene: .
v_gene: TRBV10-3
j_gene: TRBJ2-3
CDR3nt: TGTGCCATCAGTAGGGGGGGCGGACAACTCACAGATACGCAGTATTTT
CDR3aa: CAISRGGGQLTDTQYF

abundance: few
d_gene: .
v_gene: TRBV5-1
j_gene: TRBJ2-3
CDR3nt: TGCGCCAGCAGCTTGAGTGCGGCCCCAGATACGCAGTATTTT
CDR3aa: CASSLSAAPDTQYF

abundance: .
d_gene: TRBD2
v_gene: TRBV11-2
j_gene: TRBJ2-1
CDR3nt: TGTGCCAGCAGGGTCCCGGGACTAGCGTTCAATGAGCAGTTCTTC
CDR3aa: CASRVPGLAFNEQFF

abundance: many
d_gene: .
v_gene: TRBV28
j_gene: TRBJ1-1
CDR3nt: TGTGCCAGCAGTTTGAGGGAGATCACTGAAGCTTTCTTT
CDR3aa: CASSLREITEAFF

abundance: many
d_gene: .
v_gene: TRBV29-1
j_gene: TRBJ2-5
CDR3nt: TGCAGCGTTGAAGAGGGGTACTTC
CDR3aa: CSVEEGYF

abundance: few
d_gene: TRBD2
v_gene: TRBV7-9
j_gene: TRBJ2-5
CDR3nt: TGTGCCAGCAGCCCCCCCTTGACTAGCGGGGGAGAGACCCAGTACTTC
CDR3aa: CASSPPLTSGGETQYF

abundance: few
d_gene: TRBD2
v_gene: TRBV20-1
j_gene: TRBJ2-3
CDR3nt: TGCAGTGCTAGAGATCCGGCTAGCGGATTCACAGATACGCAGTATTTT
CDR3aa: CSARDPASGFTDTQYF

abundance: many
d_gene: .
v_gene: TRBV5-1
j_gene: TRBJ1-2
CDR3nt: TGCGCCAGCAGTCCCCAGCGTGGCTCTCTTTTAGGCTACACCTTC
CDR3aa: CASSPQRGSLLGYTF

abundance: .
d_gene: .
v_gene: TRBV6-2/TRBV6-3
j_gene: TRBJ2-7
CDR3nt: TGTGCCAGCAGTTACGCGGGATCCTTCTACGAGCAGTACTTC
CDR3aa: CASSYAGSFYEQYF

abundance: .
d_gene: TRBD2
v_gene: TRBV7-6
j_gene: TRBJ2-3
CDR3nt: TGTGCCAGCAGCTTGAGCGGGGGGGTTATAGATACGCAGTATTTT
CDR3aa: CASSLSGGVIDTQYF

abundance: .
d_gene: .
v_gene: TRBV5-1
j_gene: TRBJ2-1
CDR3nt: TGCGCCAGCAGACCGGAGCGAGGGTTTGAGCAGTTCTTC
CDR3aa: CASRPERGFEQFF

abundance: .
d_gene: TRBD2
v_gene: TRBV7-2
j_gene: TRBJ2-5
CDR3nt: TGTGCCAGCAGCTTATCTAGCGGGGGGGGACAAGAGACCCAGTACTTC
CDR3aa: CASSLSSGGGQETQYF

abundance: .
d_gene: .
v_gene: TRBV20-1
j_gene: TRBJ2-3
CDR3nt: TGCAGTGCTAGAATCGTCTACAGGGATACGCAGTATTTT
CDR3aa: CSARIVYRDTQYF

abundance: .
d_gene: .
v_gene: TRBV6-2/TRBV6-3
j_gene: TRBJ2-1
CDR3nt: TGTGCCAGCACGGGACACAATGAGCAGTTCTTC
CDR3aa: CASTGHNEQFF

abundance: .
d_gene: .
v_gene: TRBV5-6
j_gene: TRBJ1-2
CDR3nt: TGTGCCAGCAGCTTGAGGATGGGGGGCTACACCTTC
CDR3aa: CASSLRMGGYTF

abundance: few
d_gene: TRBD1
v_gene: TRBV20-1
j_gene: TRBJ2-5
CDR3nt: TGCAGTCCCTCTAGGGGACAGGGGGTCCAAGAGACCCAGTACTTC
CDR3aa: CSPSRGQGVQETQYF

abundance: few
d_gene: TRBD2
v_gene: TRBV7-9
j_gene: TRBJ2-1
CDR3nt: TGTGCCAGCAGCCGAGGGACTAGCGGGAGTGCCTACAATGAGCAGTTCTTC
CDR3aa: CASSRGTSGSAYNEQFF

abundance: many
d_gene: .
v_gene: TRBV29-1
j_gene: TRBJ2-5
CDR3nt: TGCAGCGGTCGCCAGGGTAGTTTCCAAGAGACCCAGTACTTC
CDR3aa: CSGRQGSFQETQYF

abundance: .
d_gene: .
v_gene: TRBV12-3/TRBV12-4
j_gene: TRBJ1-1
CDR3nt: TGTGCCAGCAGAACTGGACAGCAAGCCACTGAAGCTTTCTTT
CDR3aa: CASRTGQQATEAFF

abundance: few
d_gene: .
v_gene: TRBV7-8
j_gene: TRBJ2-3
CDR3nt: TGTGCCAGCAGCTTCCGGGACGGAGACACAGATACGCAGTATTTT
CDR3aa: CASSFRDGDTDTQYF

abundance: few
d_gene: TRBD1
v_gene: TRBV6-5
j_gene: TRBJ2-3
CDR3nt: TGTGCCAGCAGTTACTACTCCGGGACAGGGGGCGCAGATACGCAGTATTTT
CDR3aa: CASSYYSGTGGADTQYF

abundance: .
d_gene: TRBD1
v_gene: TRBV7-2
j_gene: TRBJ2-5
CDR3nt: TGTGCCAGCAGCGGACAGGGGGGATTCCGGGAGACCCAGTACTTC
CDR3aa: CASSGQGGFRETQYF

abundance: few
d_gene: .
v_gene: TRBV12-3/TRBV12-4
j_gene: TRBJ2-7
CDR3nt: TGTGCCAGCAGTCTATCGGGAGCACTCTACGAGCAGTACTTC
CDR3aa: CASSLSGALYEQYF

abundance: .
d_gene: .
v_gene: TRBV10-3
j_gene: TRBJ2-3
CDR3nt: TGTGCCATCAGTGGTCCCCGCACAGATACGCAGTATTTT
CDR3aa: CAISGPRTDTQYF

abundance: few
d_gene: TRBD2
v_gene: TRBV25-1
j_gene: TRBJ2-1
CDR3nt: TGTGCCAGCACGGCGGGGGGCAGGAATGAGCAGTTCTTC
CDR3aa: CASTAGGRNEQFF

abundance: once
d_gene: .
v_gene: TRBV7-9
j_gene: TRBJ2-6
CDR3nt: TGTGCCAGCAGCCTAGACCTTAGCTCTGGGGCCAACGTCCTGACTTTC
CDR3aa: CASSLDLSSGANVLTF

abundance: many
d_gene: .
v_gene: TRBV7-2
j_gene: TRBJ1-4
CDR3nt: TGTGCCAGCAGCTTAGGAGGGACTGCTGAAAAACTGTTTTTT
CDR3aa: CASSLGGTAEKLFF

abundance: few
d_gene: TRBD1
v_gene: TRBV7-9
j_gene: TRBJ2-2
CDR3nt: TGTGCCAGCAGTTTTCCCCCTCGGACAGGGAGCGGGGAGCTGTTTTTT
CDR3aa: CASSFPPRTGSGELFF

abundance: .
d_gene: TRBD1
v_gene: TRBV18
j_gene: TRBJ2-1
CDR3nt: TGTGCCAGCTCACCATCCGGGACAGGGAACTACAATGAGCAGTTCTTC
CDR3aa: CASSPSGTGNYNEQFF

abundance: few
d_gene: .
v_gene: TRBV24-1
j_gene: TRBJ2-3
CDR3nt: TGTGCCACCAGTGCCGCAGATACGCAGTATTTT
CDR3aa: CATSAADTQYF

abundance: many
d_gene: TRBD2
v_gene: TRBV29-1
j_gene: TRBJ2-1
CDR3nt: TGCAGCGGGGCAGCGGGAGGGGTGCAGTTCTTC
CDR3aa: CSGAAGGVQFF

abundance: .
d_gene: .
v_gene: TRBV7-9
j_gene: TRBJ2-7
CDR3nt: TGTGCCAGCAGCTTAGCCTCAGGACTACTATCTGCCTACGAGCAGTACTTC
CDR3aa: CASSLASGLLSAYEQYF

abundance: .
d_gene: .
v_gene: TRBV6-2/TRBV6-3
j_gene: TRBJ2-7
CDR3nt: TGTGCCAGCAGTCAAGGGACGGTTCACGAGCAGTACTTC
CDR3aa: CASSQGTVHEQYF

abundance: .
d_gene: .
v_gene: TRBV5-1
j_gene: TRBJ2-2
CDR3nt: TGCGCCAGCAGGAAGACAGCGAACACCGGGGAGCTGTTTTTT
CDR3aa: CASRKTANTGELFF

abundance: .
d_gene: TRBD2
v_gene: TRBV7-2
j_gene: TRBJ2-3
CDR3nt: TGTGCCAGCAGCTTAGTCGCTAGCACCCTGGGAGGGGATACGCAGTATTTT
CDR3aa: CASSLVASTLGGDTQYF

abundance: .
d_gene: TRBD1
v_gene: TRBV6-1
j_gene: TRBJ2-3
CDR3nt: TGTGCCAGCAAACCGGGACAGGGAACAGATACGCAGTATTTT
CDR3aa: CASKPGQGTDTQYF

abundance: .
d_gene: .
v_gene: TRBV4-3
j_gene: TRBJ1-1
CDR3nt: TGCGCCAGCAGCCAGGGTTGGGGCGGGAACACTGAAGCTTTCTTT
CDR3aa: CASSQGWGGNTEAFF

abundance: .
d_gene: .
v_gene: TRBV7-2
j_gene: TRBJ1-1
CDR3nt: TGTGCCAGCAGCTTAGGGCAGTTCTCAACAATACAGGGAAACACTGAAGCTTTCTTT
CDR3aa: CASSLGQFSTIQGNTEAFF

abundance: many
d_gene: .
v_gene: TRBV12-3/TRBV12-4
j_gene: TRBJ2-1
CDR3nt: TGTGCCAGCAGTTCGTGGGTGGGCAATGAGCAGTTCTTC
CDR3aa: CASSSWVGNEQFF